Below, 17 T cell receptor beta chains from the same sample are listed, as sequenced in a study of T cell repertoires in cytomegalovirus infection. MiXCR, applied by TCRdb to the reads, yields one record per CDR3 protein. The table shows some 320,000 distinct CDR3 sequences, with over 7.5% occurring only once. Input material: PBMCs. The receptors come from a human donor in good health (CMV status not recorded). Some clones in this sample may be carry-over from other donors' samples.

The chain employs TRBV5-5 and TRBJ2-1; D gene uncertain. CDR3 length: 15 amino acids. Germline V CDR1 and CDR2: SGHKS, YYEKEE (reference sequence). The V and J ends lost 4 bases and 0 bases respectively, with 11 bases between them. Here the CDR3 reads CASSRPPSSYNEQFF. The CDR3 DNA reads as TGTGCCAGCAGCCGACCGCCCAGCTCCTACAATGAGCAGTTCTTC. Together with reference TRBV5-5 and TRBJ2-1, the CDR3 gives the full variable domain: DAGVTQSPTHLIKTRGQQVTLRCSPISGHKSVSWYQQVLGQGPQFIFQYYEKEERGRGNFPDRFSARQFPNYSSELNVNALLLGDSALYLCASSRPPSSYNEQFFGPGTRLTVL.

This clonotype was detected a few times. The V gene is TRBV20-1, the J gene TRBJ1-4; 9 nucleotides line up with TRBD1. J was trimmed by 8 bases and V by 3 bases; bases with no gene match: 7. The CDR3 consists of 14 residues. Germline V lookup: CDR1 DFQATT, CDR2 SNEGSKA (reference sequence). DNA of the CDR3: TGCAGTGCTAGCCCGGACAGGGGAGGGGAAAAACTGTTTTTT. This codes for CSASPDRGGEKLFF.

This clonotype has a count of ten or more. The chain combines TRBV14 with TRBJ2-3, with D uncertain. This CDR3 is built from 14 residues. Germline CDR1 SGHDN, CDR2 FVKESK. The ends were cut back, 0 bases at V and 8 bases at J, with 12 bases in the middle. The CDR3 sequence is CASSQDGRVATQYF. CDR3 coding DNA: TGTGCCAGCAGCCAAGACGGCCGGGTGGCTACGCAGTATTTT.

This clonotype was seen more than once but under ten times. The V gene is TRBV11-2, the J gene TRBJ2-7; TRBD2 is a possible D gene (6 bases). The CDR3 loop spans 14 amino acids. The germline V gene has CDR1 SGHAT and CDR2 FQNNGV. V gave up 5 bases and J gave up 2 bases, with 13 bases separating them. Written as DNA, the CDR3 is TGTGCCAGCAGCCCTCGGGGGAGCCCCTACGAGCAGTACTTC. Its protein is CASSPRGSPYEQYF.

DNA for the CDR3: TGTGCCAGCAGCGCGGGACCTCGGAACACTGAAGCTTTCTTT. Translated, it gives CASSAGPRNTEAFF. The V gene is TRBV7-9, the J gene TRBJ1-1; perhaps TRBD1 as D (5 bases). The V end lost 5 bases, the J end lost 1 base, and 11 bases lay between the germline ends. Germline CDR1 is SEHNR and CDR2 is FQNEAQ (reference sequence). This CDR3 spans 14 amino acids.

The genes are TRBV10-1 and TRBJ2-1; TRBD2 aligns across 7 bases. The CDR3 covers 15 residues. After removal of 3 bases from V and 4 bases from J, the junction contained 6 bases not matched to a gene. From germline, CDR1 is WNHNN and CDR2 SYGVQD (reference sequence). For the CDR3, the DNA is TGCGCCAGCAGTGAAAGCGGGAATCTTTACAATGAGCAGTTCTTC. This translates into CASSESGNLYNEQFF.

This clonotype was counted at least ten times. An end of the junction differs from the germline gene, which may be a read error. V is TRBV7-8 and J is TRBJ2-1; 12 nucleotides line up with TRBD2. This CDR3 contains 13 residues. In germline, CDR1 is SGHVS, CDR2 FQNEAQ. The CDR3 DNA reads as TGTGCCAGCAGCGCGACTAGCGGGAGTCCGATTCCCTTC. It translates to CASSATSGSPIPF. The full variable domain, rest sourced from reference TRBV7-8 and TRBJ2-1, is GAGVSQSPRYKVAKRGQDVALRCDPISGHVSLFWYQQALGQGPEFLTYFQNEAQLDKSGLPSDRFFAERPEGSVSTLKIQRTQQEDSAVYLCASSATSGSPIPFGPGTRLTVL.

This clonotype was seen more than once but under ten times. The chain combines TRBV7-2 with TRBJ2-6, with TRBD2 matching over 7 bases. The CDR3 totals 17 residues. Trimming removed 0 bases from V and 1 base from J; junction bases left unmatched: 3. Germline V gene data show CDR1 as SGHTA and CDR2 as FQGNSA. The CDR3 region has the DNA TGTGCCAGCAGCTTAGCGGGAGGGCTGTCTGGGGCCAACGTCCTGACTTTC. Translation: CASSLAGGLSGANVLTF.

The gene calls are TRBV20-1 and TRBJ1-5; D call uncertain. CDR3 size: 16 residues. Trimming took 6 bases from V and 2 from J, leaving 20 bases between them. CDR1 and CDR2 from the germline V gene are DFQATT and SNEGSKA (reference sequence). This CDR3 is CSAQTMGNGGNQPQHF. The CDR3, as DNA: TGCAGTGCCCAGACCATGGGAAACGGAGGCAATCAGCCCCAGCATTTT.

This clonotype has a count of ten or more. The chain carries TRBV7-2 and TRBJ2-3; D is ambiguous. Trimming removed 1 base from V and 4 bases from J, with 12 bases in between. The CDR3 length is 15 residues. The germline CDR1 and CDR2 sequences are SGHTA and FQGNSA. CDR3 protein: CASSLGPGLADTQYF. The CDR3 coding sequence is TGTGCCAGCAGCTTAGGGCCGGGTTTGGCAGATACGCAGTATTTT.

This clonotype was found many times. This chain connects TRBV6-6 to TRBJ2-5, with D maybe TRBD2 (5 bases). V dropped 6 bases and J dropped 6 bases, with 14 bases sitting between them. Germline CDR1 is MNHNY and CDR2 is SVGAGI (reference sequence). The CDR3 sequence is 13 residues long. CDR3 nucleotides: TGTGCCAGCAGCCACGGGGTGCTGAAGACCCAGTACTTC. It encodes CASSHGVLKTQYF.

In its sample, this clonotype was seen many times. This chain uses TRBV12-3 or TRBV12-4 with TRBJ1-5; D might be TRBD1 (6 bases). V was clipped by 5 bases and J by 5 bases, with 19 bases between them. CDR3 length: 16 amino acids. The CDR3 coding sequence is TGTGCCAGCAGTACTTCACCAGGGGACGGGGATCAGCCCCAGCATTTT. This sequence encodes CASSTSPGDGDQPQHF.

This clonotype was counted many times. The chain carries TRBV10-3 and TRBJ2-3; 14 bases match TRBD2. Germline-derived CDR1 and CDR2 are ENHRY and SYGVKD. The V and J ends lost 10 bases and 0 bases, in that order; junction bases with no gene match: 3. This CDR3 is built from 15 residues. As DNA, the CDR3 is TGTGCCACGCGACTAGCGGGGGGGAGCACAGATACGCAGTATTTT. Translating gives CATRLAGGSTDTQYF.

This chain connects TRBV6-2 or TRBV6-3 to TRBJ2-5; unclear D gene. Trimming took 7 bases from V and 5 from J, leaving 8 bases between them. The germline gives CDR1 MNHEY, CDR2 SVGEGT. This CDR3 has 11 amino acids. CDR3 DNA: TGTGCCAGCACCCGAAGCGAGACCCAGTACTTC. Translating it yields CASTRSETQYF.

In this sample, this clonotype turned up many times. CDR3 DNA: TGTGCCAGCAGCTTAAGCAGCGGGAGGGCCGCCGGGGAGCTGTTTTTT. It translates to CASSLSSGRAAGELFF. The rearrangement links TRBV7-2 to TRBJ2-2; 10 bases map to TRBD2. This CDR3 comprises 16 residues. Germline lookup yields CDR1 SGHTA and CDR2 FQGNSA. V dropped 2 bases and J dropped 6; count of bases not matched to a gene: 6.

At least ten counts were recorded for this clonotype. The chain joins TRBV6-2 or TRBV6-3 to TRBJ2-3, with D tentatively TRBD2 (6 bases). Trimming shortened V by 6 bases and J by 2 bases, and 21 bases separated the two germline ends. CDR1 MNHEY and CDR2 SVGEGT come from the germline V gene. This CDR3 is built from 17 residues. DNA for the CDR3: TGTGCCAGCAGACCCCGGGGGAGCGGGCCAGCCACAGATACGCAGTATTTT. Amino acids: CASRPRGSGPATDTQYF.

This clonotype was found a few times. The rearrangement joins TRBV6-5 to TRBJ2-7; TRBD2 agrees at 8 bases. Per germline, CDR1 MNHEY and CDR2 SVGAGI. The trim removed 5 bases at V and 0 bases at J, leaving 18 bases unmatched. This CDR3 is built from 19 residues. The chain's CDR3 is CASSPHIGDRSGSSYEQYF. The CDR3 DNA follows: TGTGCCAGCAGTCCTCACATCGGGGATAGGAGCGGGAGCTCCTACGAGCAGTACTTC.